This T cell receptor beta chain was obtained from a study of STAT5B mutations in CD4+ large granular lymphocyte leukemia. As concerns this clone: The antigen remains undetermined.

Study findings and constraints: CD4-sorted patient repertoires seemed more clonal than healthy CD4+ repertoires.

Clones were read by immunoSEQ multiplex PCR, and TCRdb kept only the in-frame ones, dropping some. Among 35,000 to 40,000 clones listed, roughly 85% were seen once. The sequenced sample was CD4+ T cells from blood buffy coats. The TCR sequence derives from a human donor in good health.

CDR3 protein: CASSLVGRGGAYNEQFF. The CDR3 nucleotides are TGTGCCAGCAGCTTAGTTGGGCGGGGGGGAGCCTACAATGAGCAGTTCTTC. The rearrangement links TRBV11-2 to TRBJ2-1; 9 nucleotides align to TRBD2. With V trimmed by 1 base and J by 2 bases, 6 bases remained unmatched. There are 17 residues in the CDR3. CDR1 and CDR2 (germline): SGHAT, FQNNGV. Complete variable domain (other parts from reference TRBV11-2 and TRBJ2-1): EAGVAQSPRYKIIEKRQSVAFWCNPISGHATLYWYQQILGQGPKLLIQFQNNGVVDDSQLPKDRFSAERLKGVDSTLKIQPAKLEDSAVYLCASSLVGRGGAYNEQFFGPGTRLTVL.